The next 13 T cell receptor beta chains were all read from a single sample in a study of T cells in localized non-small cell lung cancer (dated by TCRdb to about 2020). Libraries were prepared through the immunoSEQ multiplex PCR assay. Here the immuneACCESS table is served through TCRdb, limited to in-frame sequences with V and J called. Missing clones are a known gap in these copies; in checked studies unresolved V genes cover under half, and the rest lacks a known reason. Across this sample there are about 54,000 clones, with around 81% seen only once. In total, the top ten clones hold 15% to 20% of the sample. Here the sequenced sample was peripheral blood, taken before any cancer treatment. Receptor source: a female donor older than 55 with stage II squamous cell lung carcinoma.

The chain is built from TRBV2 and TRBJ2-3; 10 positions match TRBD2. The germline CDR1 and CDR2 sequences are SNHLY and FYNNEI. The CDR3 spans 16 residues. V shed 9 bases, J shed 0 bases, and the junction held 9 bases outside the gene matches. In nucleotides, the CDR3 is TGTGCCAGTAAACTAAGCGGGGGGGCTAGCACAGATACGCAGTATTTT. Its protein product is CASKLSGGASTDTQYF.

The chain employs TRBV18 and TRBJ2-7; the match to TRBD2 covers 8 bases. Losses at the gene ends were 0 bases for V and 0 bases for J; bases not matched to a gene: 4. The CDR3 has 16 residues. In germline, CDR1 is KGHSH, CDR2 LQKENI. CDR3 DNA sequence: TGTGCCAGCTCACCACCCGGACTAGCTTACTCCTACGAGCAGTACTTC. Protein sequence: CASSPPGLAYSYEQYF.

This sequence joins TRBV6-1 and TRBJ1-5; 11 positions match TRBD1. The V gene's germline CDR1 is MNHNS and CDR2 SASEGT. Trimming cost V 4 bases and J 5 bases; bases outside gene matches: 4. The CDR3 length is 15 residues. The CDR3 region has the DNA TGTGCCAGCAGTGGGGGACAGGGGGGGTATCAGCCCCAGCATTTT. This translates into CASSGGQGGYQPQHF.

This clone was seen a few times. The J gene is TRBJ2-5, the V gene TRBV19; D is unclear. The CDR3 length is 12 residues. Germline V gene data show CDR1 as LNHDA and CDR2 as SQIVND (reference sequence). Trimming shortened V by 3 bases and J by 5 bases, and 7 bases separated the two germline ends. The CDR3: CASSIDGETQYF. The CDR3 bases are TGTGCCAGTAGTATTGACGGGGAGACCCAGTACTTC.

The chain links TRBV7-9 to TRBJ2-2; D ambiguous. Deletions cut 4 bases from V and 4 bases from J, with 13 bases between. The germline V gene has CDR1 SEHNR and CDR2 FQNEAQ (reference sequence). The CDR3 loop spans 15 amino acids. Here the CDR3 reads CASSSGRTVTGELFF. The CDR3 DNA is TGTGCCAGCAGCTCCGGTAGGACGGTCACCGGGGAGCTGTTTTTT.

The rearrangement uses TRBV5-1 and TRBJ2-7, with D perhaps matching TRBD1 (6 bases). The CDR3 is made up of 13 amino acids. V lost 3 bases and J 6 bases, leaving 13 bases between the germline ends. CDR1 is SGHRS, CDR2 YFSETQ, per germline. CDR3 DNA: TGCGCCAGCAGCTCCCCCGGGACATCCGAGCAGTACTTC. This translates into CASSSPGTSEQYF.

The gene calls are TRBV27 and TRBJ1-3; D uncertain. The CDR3 is 13 residues long. Germline V lookup: CDR1 MNHEY, CDR2 SMNVEV (reference sequence). Trimming took 2 bases from V and 4 from J, leaving 6 bases between them. CDR3 DNA: TGTGCCAGCAGTTTAGCCTCCGGAAACACCATATATTTT. It is translated as CASSLASGNTIYF.

J is TRBJ1-5 and V is TRBV21-1; the D call of TRBD1 is as the table states it, not checked on the DNA. TRBV21-1 is classified as a pseudogene. The CDR3 covers 15 residues. The CDR3 nucleotides read TGTGCCAGCAGCAATCTTCCAGGGGGCAATCAGCCCCAGCATTTT. This encodes CASSNLPGGNQPQHF.

This chain joins TRBV6-1 and TRBJ1-1; TRBD1 is a possible D gene (5 bases). Germline-derived CDR1 and CDR2 are MNHNS and SASEGT. The V end was cut by 5 bases, the J end by 0 bases, with 10 bases between. This CDR3 spans 14 amino acids. In nucleotides, the CDR3 is TGTGCCAGCAGTCCGGGACCGATGAACACTGAAGCTTTCTTT. Protein: CASSPGPMNTEAFF.

The chain has TRBV4-3 and TRBJ1-2, with no clear D. V gave up 0 bases and J gave up 5 bases, with 10 bases separating them. The CDR3 spans 14 residues. Per the germline V gene, CDR1 is LGHNA and CDR2 is YSLEER. Written as DNA, the CDR3 is TGCGCCAGCAGCCAAGAGTCCGGGAGTTATGGCTACACCTTC. Translation: CASSQESGSYGYTF.

The rearrangement joins TRBV11-2 to TRBJ1-6, with no clear D. The CDR3 is made up of 13 amino acids. Trimming shortened V by 5 bases and J by 8 bases, and 10 bases separated the two germline ends. The V gene's germline CDR1 is SGHAT and CDR2 FQNNGV. CDR3 protein: CASSASLDSPLHF. CDR3 DNA sequence: TGTGCCAGCAGCGCCTCGCTGGATTCACCCCTCCACTTT.

The gene calls are TRBV27 and TRBJ1-5; D not certain. V lost 1 base to trimming and J lost 4 bases, with 8 bases between them. From germline, CDR1 is MNHEY and CDR2 SMNVEV (reference sequence). The CDR3 consists of 14 residues. The CDR3 protein is CASSLYPGNQPQHF. The DNA for the CDR3 is TGTGCCAGCAGTTTATATCCGGGTAATCAGCCCCAGCATTTT.

J is TRBJ1-2 and V is TRBV6-5; a possible D gene is TRBD1 (5 bases). CDR3 size: 14 residues. V was cut by 0 bases and J by 7 bases, with 12 bases left in between. Germline-derived CDR1 and CDR2 are MNHEY and SVGAGI. CDR3 bases: TGTGCCAGCAGTTACTCAGGGGTTAAGGCTGGCTACACCTTC. This gives the protein CASSYSGVKAGYTF.